The sequence of this TCR beta chain was determined in a study of T cells after yellow fever vaccination. This clonotype was counted ten times or more. CDR3 length equals 14 residues. Germline lookup yields CDR1 MNHNS and CDR2 SASEGT. V lost 6 bases, J lost 0 bases, and 9 bases lay in between. TCRdb reprocessed the 5' RACE reads with MiXCR, giving one entry per CDR3 protein. The table has under 400,000 distinct CDR3 sequences, around 10% seen once. V is TRBV6-1 and J is TRBJ1-3; possibly TRBD1 for D (6 bases). The specimen was PBMCs, collected on the day of the first yellow fever vaccination. The clonotype was recovered from a man aged 18 to 29 who received the YFV17D yellow fever vaccine. The CDR3: CASRGDTSGNTIYF. The CDR3 coding sequence is TGTGCCAGCAGGGGGGACACCTCTGGAAACACCATATATTTT.